This TCR beta chain was sequenced in a study of T cell changes during pregnancy in multiple sclerosis (dated by TCRdb to between 2018 and 2021). For the wider study: Changes in the T cell repertoire over the course of pregnancy were examined in this study in women with multiple sclerosis.

Library prep was done by the immunoSEQ multiplex PCR assay. The immuneACCESS repertoire file appears here via TCRdb, limited to in-frame rearrangements. These files lack a portion of the clones; in checked studies, under half of the deficit traces to unresolved V genes, and the cause of the others is not known. For this sample there are over 40,000 clones; roughly 91% appear just once. The ten largest account for approximately 0.29% of the sample. The CDR3 measures 14 amino acids from cysteine to phenylalanine. The kept DNA is CDR3 alone, 42 bases in frame from the first base. CDR1 and CDR2, looked up from the germline V gene (reference sequence), are GTSNPN and SVGIG. V and J are truncated by 0 bases and 4 bases respectively, leaving an intervening sequence of 10 bases. About this clone itself: Its antigen is unknown. Base qualities are not at hand, and no much larger clone is one base apart.

The chain employs TRBV30 and TRBJ1-5, and the D gene may be TRBD1, 6 bases matching. Here the sequenced sample was CD4+ T cells from peripheral blood mononuclear cells, taken in the second trimester of pregnancy. The receptor's source is a female donor with multiple sclerosis, enrolled in a pregnancy study. The CDR3 corresponds to CAWSVKDSNQPQHF. Here is the DNA: TGTGCCTGGAGTGTTAAGGACAGTAATCAGCCCCAGCATTTT.